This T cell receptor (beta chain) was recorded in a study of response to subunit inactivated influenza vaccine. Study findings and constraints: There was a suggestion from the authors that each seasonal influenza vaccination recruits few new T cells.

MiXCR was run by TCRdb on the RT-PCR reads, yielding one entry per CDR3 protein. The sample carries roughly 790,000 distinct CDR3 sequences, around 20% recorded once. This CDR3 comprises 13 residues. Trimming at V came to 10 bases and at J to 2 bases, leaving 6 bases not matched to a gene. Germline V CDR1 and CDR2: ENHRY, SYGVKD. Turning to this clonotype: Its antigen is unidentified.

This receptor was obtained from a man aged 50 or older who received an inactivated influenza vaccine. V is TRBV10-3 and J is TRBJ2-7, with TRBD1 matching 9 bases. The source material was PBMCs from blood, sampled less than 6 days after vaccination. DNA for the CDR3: TGTGCCACCCAAGGGGACAGGGCCTACGAGCAGTACTTC. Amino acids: CATQGDRAYEQYF.